These 8 T cell receptor beta chains were sequenced from one sample in a study of technical replicates of blood from a handful of donors. This table comes from immunoSEQ multiplex PCR, and its TCRdb copy is limited to in-frame clones, with some not included. The sample has about 76,000 clones; 91% are singletons. The specimen sequenced was T cells isolated from PBMCs. The receptor set was obtained from a human donor in good health.

This chain connects TRBV29-1 to TRBJ2-1; 7 nucleotides align to TRBD1. Looked up from germline, CDR1 is SQVTM and CDR2 is ANQGSEA. The CDR3 spans 13 residues. J was trimmed by 4 bases and V by 4 bases; bases with no gene match: 4. The CDR3 loop reads CSVVETGYNEQFF. CDR3 in DNA: TGCAGCGTTGTCGAGACAGGGTACAATGAGCAGTTCTTC.

The chain combines TRBV5-1 with TRBJ2-1; D possibly corresponds to TRBD2 (5 bases). The CDR3 is made up of 16 amino acids. Trimming stripped 0 bases from V and 8 bases from J, with 18 bases between. Germline V lookup: CDR1 SGHRS, CDR2 YFSETQ. CDR3 residues: CASSLGGSILVHEQFF. DNA for the CDR3: TGCGCCAGCAGCTTGGGAGGGTCCATCCTCGTCCATGAGCAGTTCTTC.

The genes are TRBV2 and TRBJ2-2; D is uncertain. The CDR3 is 14 amino acids. The V end was cut by 8 bases, the J end by 2 bases, with 12 bases between. Germline CDR1 and CDR2: SNHLY and FYNNEI. This chain's CDR3 is CASGQAGNTGELFF. The CDR3 coding sequence is TGTGCCAGCGGGCAAGCAGGAAACACCGGGGAGCTGTTTTTT.

The chain is built from TRBV19 and TRBJ1-1; no definite D call. The CDR3 contains 14 residues. The V end was cut by 6 bases, the J end by 2 bases, with 13 bases between. Germline V gene sequence: CDR1 LNHDA, CDR2 SQIVND (reference sequence). CDR3 in amino acids: CASSPTGGNTEAFF. CDR3 in DNA: TGTGCCAGTAGCCCGACGGGAGGTAACACTGAAGCTTTCTTT. Full variable domain (outside the CDR3, taken from reference TRBV19 and TRBJ1-1): DGGITQSPKYLFRKEGQNVTLSCEQNLNHDAMYWYRQDPGQGLRLIYYSQIVNDFQKGDIAEGYSVSREKKESFPLTVTSAQKNPTAFYLCASSPTGGNTEAFFGQGTRLTVV.

This clone was observed a few times. Other DNA sequences in this sample translate to the same CDR3. This chain joins TRBV7-9 and TRBJ1-1; D gene ambiguous. V dropped 5 bases and J dropped 3 bases, with 7 bases sitting between them. The CDR3 runs to 12 residues. Germline V gene sequence: CDR1 SEHNR, CDR2 FQNEAQ (reference sequence). The CDR3 spells CASSLQDTEAFF. Written as DNA, the CDR3 is TGTGCCAGCAGCCTCCAGGACACTGAAGCTTTCTTT.

The gene calls are TRBV10-1 and TRBJ2-3, with D perhaps matching TRBD2 (6 bases). This CDR3 has 14 residues. Trimming cost V 5 bases and J 2 bases, with 11 bases left between them. The germline V gene encodes CDR1 WNHNN and CDR2 SYGVQD (reference sequence). Here the CDR3 reads CASSRDFNTDTQYF. In DNA form, the CDR3 reads TGCGCCAGCAGTCGGGACTTCAACACAGATACGCAGTATTTT.

This clone was recorded only once. The J gene is TRBJ2-7, the V gene TRBV12-5; TRBD1 matches at 8 bases. Germline-derived CDR1 and CDR2 are LGHNT and FRNRAP. The trim removed 7 bases at V and 7 bases at J, leaving 6 bases unmatched. This CDR3 region has 12 residues. CDR3 amino acids: CASAGTGGEQYF. DNA for the CDR3: TGTGCTAGTGCCGGGACAGGTGGGGAGCAGTACTTC. Combining the CDR3 with reference TRBV12-5 and TRBJ2-7 gives the whole variable domain DARVTQTPRHKVTEMGQEVTMRCQPILGHNTVFWYRQTMMQGLELLAYFRNRAPLDDSGMPKDRFSAEMPDATLATLKIQPSEPRDSAVYFCASAGTGGEQYFGPGTRLTVT.

The rearrangement uses TRBV27 and TRBJ1-4; D gene uncertain. V dropped 4 bases and J dropped 10 bases, with 10 bases sitting between them. The germline V gene encodes CDR1 MNHEY and CDR2 SMNVEV (reference sequence). The CDR3 length is 12 residues. CDR3 DNA: TGTGCCAGCAGTTGGATTGGAGGAAAACTGTTTTTT. Encoded protein: CASSWIGGKLFF.